This T cell receptor (beta chain) was identified during a study of blood T cell repertoires in COVID-19. V lost 4 bases and J 0 bases, leaving 12 bases between the germline ends. The CDR3 is 15 amino acids. The germline gives CDR1 LNHDA, CDR2 SQIVND (reference sequence). The protocol was immunoSEQ multiplex PCR, while the TCRdb copy is restricted to in-frame clones and leaves out a portion. This repertoire shows approximately 150,000 clones, approximately 90% found once; its top ten account for roughly 30%. The source of this sequence is a human donor in a cohort sampled during active COVID-19. The chain carries TRBV19 and TRBJ1-1, with a tentative D call TRBD1 (6 bases). The sequenced material came from peripheral blood. The CDR3 sequence is CASSTRQALNTEAFF. The CDR3 DNA reads TGTGCCAGTAGTACCCGACAGGCCTTGAACACTGAAGCTTTCTTT. The full variable domain, in which reference TRBV19 and TRBJ1-1 provide the parts outside the CDR3, is DGGITQSPKYLFRKEGQNVTLSCEQNLNHDAMYWYRQDPGQGLRLIYYSQIVNDFQKGDIAEGYSVSREKKESFPLTVTSAQKNPTAFYLCASSTRQALNTEAFFGQGTRLTVV.